The 21 T cell receptor beta chains listed next were all sequenced from one sample in a study of T cell responses to AZD1222 COVID-19 vaccine. The method was immunoSEQ multiplex PCR; TCRdb's version includes in-frame clones alone and lacks a portion of them. The sample lists roughly 100,000 clones, around nine tenths occurring once. Sequences were derived from peripheral blood, sampled 28 days after the second dose of the MenACWY control vaccine. These receptors were taken from an adult who received the MenACWY meningococcal vaccine as a control.

The chain carries TRBV19 and TRBJ1-5, with 12 bases that match TRBD1. V shed 3 bases and J 6 bases; nucleotides not matched to a gene: 3. In germline, CDR1 is LNHDA, CDR2 SQIVND (reference sequence). The CDR3 length is 15 residues. CDR3 in amino acids: CASSIPGQGAQPQHF. CDR3 sequence (DNA): TGTGCCAGTAGTATCCCGGGACAGGGGGCTCAGCCCCAGCATTTT. Looking up the rest from reference TRBV19 and TRBJ1-5 gives the full variable domain: DGGITQSPKYLFRKEGQNVTLSCEQNLNHDAMYWYRQDPGQGLRLIYYSQIVNDFQKGDIAEGYSVSREKKESFPLTVTSAQKNPTAFYLCASSIPGQGAQPQHFGDGTRLSIL.

This clone was seen a few times. The J gene is TRBJ2-3, the V gene TRBV7-9; D remains unclear. Germline V gene sequence: CDR1 SEHNR, CDR2 FQNEAQ (reference sequence). The V end lost 1 base, the J end lost 0 bases, and 5 bases lay between the germline ends. The CDR3 totals 14 residues. This chain's CDR3 is CASSLGWSTDTQYF. The DNA for the CDR3 is TGTGCCAGCAGCTTAGGGTGGAGCACAGATACGCAGTATTTT.

The genes are TRBV19 and TRBJ1-4; no clear D gene. V was clipped by 7 bases and J by 6 bases, with 15 bases between them. This CDR3 comprises 14 residues. Germline CDR1 reads LNHDA; CDR2 reads SQIVND (reference sequence). The CDR3 here is CASKQIGRDEKLFF. CDR3 coding DNA: TGTGCCAGTAAGCAGATAGGGCGGGATGAAAAACTGTTTTTT.

This clone appeared a single time. The rearrangement links TRBV5-5 to TRBJ2-7; 11 bases line up with TRBD1. The CDR3 runs to 14 residues. J was trimmed by 4 bases and V by 5 bases; bases with no gene match: 5. Germline V gene data show CDR1 as SGHKS and CDR2 as YYEKEE (reference sequence). The CDR3 loop reads CASSIRDRGYEQYF. For the CDR3, the DNA is TGTGCCAGCAGTATCCGGGACAGGGGGTACGAGCAGTACTTC. The full variable domain, completed using reference TRBV5-5 and TRBJ2-7, is DAGVTQSPTHLIKTRGQQVTLRCSPISGHKSVSWYQQVLGQGPQFIFQYYEKEERGRGNFPDRFSARQFPNYSSELNVNALLLGDSALYLCASSIRDRGYEQYFGPGTRLTVT.

The chain links TRBV3-1 (or the pseudogene TRBV3-2) to TRBJ2-2, with 8 bases that match TRBD1. Germline loops: CDR1 LGHDT, CDR2 YNNKEL (reference sequence). The junction had 8 bases not matched to a gene; V was cut back by 4 bases and J by 1 base. The CDR3 sequence is 17 residues long. This chain's CDR3 is CASSRLRTGLNTGELFF. DNA for the CDR3: TGTGCCAGCAGCCGCCTTAGGACAGGGTTGAACACCGGGGAGCTGTTTTTT.

The chain links TRBV5-8 to TRBJ1-4; tentatively, D is TRBD1 (6 bases). Trimming removed 4 bases at V and 5 bases at J, with 15 bases between. This CDR3 spans 15 amino acids. Per the germline V gene, CDR1 is SGHTS and CDR2 is YDEGEE. This CDR3 is CASSPRGGQNEKLFF. For the CDR3, the DNA is TGTGCCAGCAGCCCCCGGGGAGGACAGAATGAAAAACTGTTTTTT.

The J gene is TRBJ2-7, the V gene TRBV10-3; unclear D gene. CDR1 and CDR2 from the germline V gene are ENHRY and SYGVKD. The V end lost 10 bases, the J end lost 7 bases, and 8 bases lay between the germline ends. The CDR3 has 9 residues. The CDR3 DNA is TGTGCCAAACTGCGGGAGCAGTACTTC. Its protein product is CAKLREQYF.

V usage is TRBV3-1 (or the pseudogene TRBV3-2) and J usage is TRBJ2-7; 10 bases fit TRBD1. V dropped 4 bases and J dropped 2; count of bases not matched to a gene: 8. The CDR3 runs 16 residues. CDR1 is LGHDT and CDR2 is YNNKEL in the germline V gene (reference sequence). The CDR3 coding sequence is TGTGCCAGCAGCCGCCCCCCCGGGACAGGGGCCTACGAGCAGTACTTC. Its translation is CASSRPPGTGAYEQYF.

The chain combines TRBV9 with TRBJ2-1; D is unresolved. The germline V gene has CDR1 SGDLS and CDR2 YYNGEE. V was shortened by 0 bases and J by 0 bases, with 7 bases between the two germline ends. This CDR3 spans 15 amino acids. CDR3 in DNA: TGTGCCAGCAGCGTAGCTGCAGGCTCCTACAATGAGCAGTTCTTC. Translated: CASSVAAGSYNEQFF.

The chain uses TRBV20-1 and TRBJ1-2; D might be TRBD1 (6 bases). V was trimmed by 3 bases and J by 8 bases, leaving 22 bases between them. The CDR3 totals 15 residues. Germline loops: CDR1 DFQATT, CDR2 SNEGSKA (reference sequence). CDR3 in DNA: TGCAGTGCTAGTGTCCGGGCGGGCCGGGGGCGCGGCTACACCTTC. It codes for CSASVRAGRGRGYTF.

The V gene is TRBV5-1, the J gene TRBJ2-7; no clear D gene. Trimming left V 3 bases short and J 2 bases short, with 12 bases between. The CDR3 is made up of 14 amino acids. In germline, CDR1 is SGHRS, CDR2 YFSETQ. CDR3 DNA: TGCGCCAGCAGCTCGCCCCAGCCCGCCTACGAGCAGTACTTC. It yields the protein CASSSPQPAYEQYF.

The chain recombines TRBV4-1 with TRBJ1-1, with 10 nucleotides matching TRBD1. CDR1 MGHRA and CDR2 YSYEKL come from the germline V gene. The trim removed 4 bases at V and 4 bases at J, leaving 12 bases unmatched. The CDR3 contains 17 residues. CDR3 protein: CASSRGQGGSVGTEAFF. DNA of the CDR3: TGCGCCAGCAGCCGCGGACAGGGGGGGTCCGTTGGCACTGAAGCTTTCTTT.

In DNA, the CDR3 is TGTGCCAGCAGCCCCATGAGCTCTGGAAACACCATATATTTT. This sequence encodes CASSPMSSGNTIYF. The chain combines TRBV6-5 with TRBJ1-3; no clear D. Trimming shortened V by 6 bases and J by 0 bases, and 9 bases separated the two germline ends. The germline V gene has CDR1 MNHEY and CDR2 SVGAGI. CDR3 length: 14 amino acids.

The chain combines TRBV9 with TRBJ2-7, with 11 bases aligning to TRBD1. The trim removed 0 bases at V and 0 bases at J, leaving 2 bases unmatched. CDR1 is SGDLS, CDR2 YYNGEE, per germline. The CDR3 runs to 16 residues. The DNA for the CDR3 is TGTGCCAGCAGCGTAGAGGGGACAGGGGGCTCCTACGAGCAGTACTTC. It encodes CASSVEGTGGSYEQYF. The full variable domain, with the rest looked up from reference TRBV9 and TRBJ2-7, is DSGVTQTPKHLITATGQRVTLRCSPRSGDLSVYWYQQSLDQGLQFLIQYYNGEERAKGNILERFSAQQFPDLHSELNLSSLELGDSALYFCASSVEGTGGSYEQYFGPGTRLTVT.

The chain is built from TRBV30 and TRBJ1-6; D remains unclear. CDR3 length equals 15 residues. The V gene lost 1 base and the J gene lost 3 bases, with 10 bases spanning the gap. Germline V gene lookup returns CDR1 GTSNPN and CDR2 SVGIG (reference sequence). CDR3 loop: CAWSGRLFYNSPLHF. The CDR3 nucleotides read TGTGCCTGGAGTGGGAGACTTTTCTATAATTCACCCCTCCACTTT.

The V call is TRBV19, the J call TRBJ1-1; D not resolved. The CDR3 has 12 residues. Trimming took 6 bases from V and 1 from J, leaving 6 bases between them. CDR1 and CDR2 from the germline V gene are LNHDA and SQIVND (reference sequence). CDR3 DNA sequence: TGTGCCAGTAGAGAACCGAACACTGAAGCTTTCTTT. Its protein product is CASREPNTEAFF.

J is TRBJ2-7 and V is TRBV4-3; 9 bases agree with TRBD1. The CDR3 is made up of 16 amino acids. Germline V gives CDR1 LGHNA, CDR2 YSLEER. Losses at the gene ends were 1 base for V and 7 bases for J; bases not matched to a gene: 11. CDR3 residues: CASSQGVGQGDGEQYF. In DNA, the CDR3 is TGCGCCAGCAGCCAAGGTGTGGGACAGGGCGACGGGGAGCAGTACTTC.

V gene TRBV28 combines with J gene TRBJ2-7, with a possible D match to TRBD2 (6 bases). V shed 8 bases and J shed 0 bases, with 14 bases lying between them. This CDR3 has 14 residues. Germline V gene lookup returns CDR1 MDHEN and CDR2 SYDVKM. The CDR3 loop is CASSGLLSSYEQYF. The CDR3 bases are TGTGCCAGCTCGGGACTCCTAAGCTCCTACGAGCAGTACTTC.

This chain joins TRBV19 and TRBJ1-5; a weak D match, TRBD1 (5 bases). CDR1 and CDR2 (germline): LNHDA, SQIVND (reference sequence). This CDR3 has 15 residues. The V end lost 5 bases, the J end lost 7 bases, and 18 bases lay between the germline ends. The CDR3 is CASSSPTREAQPQHF. The CDR3 DNA reads as TGTGCCAGTAGTTCCCCAACCAGGGAGGCCCAGCCCCAGCATTTT.

V gene TRBV7-2 combines with J gene TRBJ2-7, with 11 bases matching TRBD2. The ends lost 0 bases at V and 6 bases at J; junction bases unmatched: 7. Germline V gene sequence: CDR1 SGHTA, CDR2 FQGNSA. The CDR3 has 16 residues. CDR3 region: CASSLASLAGGGEQYF. For the CDR3, the DNA is TGTGCCAGCAGCTTAGCGTCCCTAGCGGGGGGAGGCGAGCAGTACTTC.

This chain uses TRBV27 with TRBJ2-3; TRBD2 is a possible D gene (6 bases). The V and J ends lost 7 bases and 6 bases respectively, with 14 bases between them. Germline V gene lookup returns CDR1 MNHEY and CDR2 SMNVEV (reference sequence). This CDR3 is built from 13 residues. The CDR3 bases are TGTGCCAGCACGCGGAGGGGAAGCGATACGCAGTATTTT. Amino acids: CASTRRGSDTQYF.